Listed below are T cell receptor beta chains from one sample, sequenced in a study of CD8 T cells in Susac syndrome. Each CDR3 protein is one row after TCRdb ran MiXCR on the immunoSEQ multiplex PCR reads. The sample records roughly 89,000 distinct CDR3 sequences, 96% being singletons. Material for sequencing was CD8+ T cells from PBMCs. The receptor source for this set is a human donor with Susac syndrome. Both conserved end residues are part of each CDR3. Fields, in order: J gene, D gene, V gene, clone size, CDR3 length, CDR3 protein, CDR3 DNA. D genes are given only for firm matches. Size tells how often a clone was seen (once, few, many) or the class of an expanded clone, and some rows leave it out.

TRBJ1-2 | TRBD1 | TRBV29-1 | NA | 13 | CSSTGGANYGYTF | TGCAGCTCTACAGGGGGCGCGAACTATGGCTACACCTTC
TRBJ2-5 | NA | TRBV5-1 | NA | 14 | CASSPGRGFETQYF | TGCGCCAGCAGCCCAGGTCGGGGGTTCGAGACCCAGTACTTC
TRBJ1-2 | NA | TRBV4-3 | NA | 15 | CASSQGATGNYGYTF | TGCGCCAGCAGCCAAGGCGCAACAGGGAACTATGGCTACACCTTC
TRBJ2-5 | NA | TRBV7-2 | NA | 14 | CASSRTAAAETQYF | TGTGCCAGCAGCCGGACAGCTGCCGCGGAGACCCAGTACTTC
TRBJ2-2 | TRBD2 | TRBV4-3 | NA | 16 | CASSQETSFNTGELFF | TGCGCCAGCAGCCAAGAGACTAGCTTCAACACCGGGGAGCTGTTTTTT
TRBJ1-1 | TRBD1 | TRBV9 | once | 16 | CASSPLAGTANTEAFF | TGTGCCAGCAGCCCACTCGCCGGGACAGCGAACACTGAAGCTTTCTTT
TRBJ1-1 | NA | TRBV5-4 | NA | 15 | CASSFDRGSGTEAFF | TGTGCCAGCAGCTTCGATCGGGGGTCTGGAACTGAAGCTTTCTTT
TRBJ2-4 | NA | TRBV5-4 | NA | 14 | CASRSGPTKNIQYF | TGTGCCAGCAGGTCCGGGCCCACCAAAAACATTCAGTACTTC
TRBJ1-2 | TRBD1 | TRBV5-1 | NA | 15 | CASSIEGQGAYGYTF | TGCGCCAGCAGTATCGAAGGACAGGGGGCTTATGGCTACACCTTC
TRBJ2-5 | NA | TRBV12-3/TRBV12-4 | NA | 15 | CASSFGSPREETQYF | TGTGCCAGCAGTTTTGGGTCGCCCCGGGAAGAGACCCAGTACTTC
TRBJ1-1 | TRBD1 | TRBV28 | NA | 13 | CASSTTTGTEAFF | TGTGCCAGCAGTACAACGACAGGGACTGAAGCTTTCTTT
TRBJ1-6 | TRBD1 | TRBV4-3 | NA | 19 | CASSPKARGQSSYNSPLHF | TGCGCCAGCAGCCCGAAAGCGAGGGGACAGAGCTCCTATAATTCACCCCTCCACTTT
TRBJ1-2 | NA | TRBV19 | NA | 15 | CASSVFSATGTGYTF | TGTGCCAGTAGTGTCTTCTCGGCCACCGGGACTGGCTACACCTTC
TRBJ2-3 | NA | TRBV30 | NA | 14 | CAWRAPRLTDTQYF | TGTGCCTGGAGGGCTCCTAGGTTAACAGATACGCAGTATTTT
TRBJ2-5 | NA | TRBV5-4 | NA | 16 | CASSFPGSPGLETQYF | TGTGCCAGCAGCTTTCCCGGCTCACCGGGCTTAGAGACCCAGTACTTC
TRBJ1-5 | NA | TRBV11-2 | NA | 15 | CASSLEGASNQPQHF | TGTGCCAGCAGCTTAGAAGGGGCAAGCAATCAGCCCCAGCATTTT
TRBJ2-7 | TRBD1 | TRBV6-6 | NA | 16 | CASSYSRDRAGYEQYF | TGTGCCAGCAGTTATTCCCGGGACAGGGCTGGGTACGAGCAGTACTTC
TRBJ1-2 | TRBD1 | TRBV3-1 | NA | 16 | CASSREAGQGNYGYTF | TGTGCCAGCAGCCGAGAAGCGGGACAGGGGAACTATGGCTACACCTTC
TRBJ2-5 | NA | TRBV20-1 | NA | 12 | CSAREATATQYF | TGCAGTGCTAGAGAGGCGACAGCTACCCAGTACTTC
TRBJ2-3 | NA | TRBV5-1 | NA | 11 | CASSNVDTQYF | TGCGCCAGCAGCAACGTGGATACGCAGTATTTT
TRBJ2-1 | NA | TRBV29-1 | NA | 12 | CSVWTVGNEQFF | TGCAGCGTTTGGACAGTCGGCAATGAGCAGTTCTTC
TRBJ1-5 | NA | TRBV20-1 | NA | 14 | CSANRAYSNQPQHF | TGCAGTGCAAACCGGGCGTATAGCAATCAGCCCCAGCATTTT
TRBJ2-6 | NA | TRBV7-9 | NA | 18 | CASSPKDSLPSGANVLTF | TGTGCCAGCAGCCCTAAGGACAGTCTACCCTCTGGGGCCAACGTCCTGACTTTC
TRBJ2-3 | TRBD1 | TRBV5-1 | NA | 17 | CASSPPQGGHTTDTQYF | TGCGCCAGCAGTCCCCCGCAAGGGGGCCATACCACAGATACGCAGTATTTT
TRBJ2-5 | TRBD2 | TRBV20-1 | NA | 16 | CSASHLAGGRQETQYF | TGCAGTGCTAGTCATCTAGCGGGGGGACGTCAAGAGACCCAGTACTTC
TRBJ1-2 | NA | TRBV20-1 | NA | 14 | CSALIWQGNYGYTF | TGCAGTGCCCTGATTTGGCAGGGTAACTATGGCTACACCTTC
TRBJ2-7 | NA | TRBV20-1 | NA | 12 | CSVWLTGNEQYF | TGCAGTGTTTGGCTCACAGGGAACGAGCAGTACTTC
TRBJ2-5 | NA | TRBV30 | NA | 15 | CAWSAGTGLGETQYF | TGTGCCTGGAGTGCCGGAACAGGGCTAGGAGAGACCCAGTACTTC
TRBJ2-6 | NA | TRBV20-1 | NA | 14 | CSAILDSGANVLTF | TGCAGTGCTATTCTCGACTCTGGGGCCAACGTCCTGACTTTC
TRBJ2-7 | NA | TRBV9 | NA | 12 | CASSADGYEQYF | TGTGCCAGCAGCGCCGACGGCTACGAGCAGTACTTC
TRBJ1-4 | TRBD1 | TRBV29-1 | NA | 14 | CSVSRTGKAEKLFF | TGCAGCGTTTCTAGGACAGGGAAGGCAGAAAAACTGTTTTTT
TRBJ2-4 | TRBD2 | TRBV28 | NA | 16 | CASSLSGGIPKNIQYF | TGTGCCAGCAGTTTATCGGGGGGGATACCCAAAAACATTCAGTACTTC
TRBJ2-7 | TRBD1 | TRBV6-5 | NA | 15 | CASSYEGDRTYEQYF | TGTGCCAGCAGTTACGAAGGGGACAGGACCTACGAGCAGTACTTC
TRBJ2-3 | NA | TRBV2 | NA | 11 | CASRSGITQYF | TGTGCCAGCAGGTCGGGCATTACGCAGTATTTT
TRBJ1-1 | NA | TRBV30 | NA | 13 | CAWTPALHREAFF | TGTGCTTGGACCCCGGCCCTCCACCGGGAAGCTTTCTTT
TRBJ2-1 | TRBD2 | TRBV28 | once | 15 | CASSPAAGEYNEQFF | TGTGCCAGCAGCCCCGCAGCGGGGGAATACAATGAGCAGTTCTTC
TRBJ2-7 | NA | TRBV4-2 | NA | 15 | CASSQVRGEAYEQYF | TGTGCCAGCAGCCAAGTCCGCGGTGAAGCCTACGAGCAGTACTTC
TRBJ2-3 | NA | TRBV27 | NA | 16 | CASSFGGRVAADTQYF | TGTGCCAGCAGTTTTGGGGGGCGGGTCGCGGCAGATACGCAGTATTTT
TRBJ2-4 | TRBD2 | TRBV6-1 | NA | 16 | CASSEALAGPYHIQYF | TGTGCCAGCAGTGAAGCGCTAGCGGGCCCCTACCACATTCAGTACTTC
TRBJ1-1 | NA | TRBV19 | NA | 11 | CASSIGIEAFF | TGTGCCAGTAGTATTGGAATAGAAGCTTTCTTT
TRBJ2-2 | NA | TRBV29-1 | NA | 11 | CSVRNTGELFF | TGCAGCGTCAGGAACACCGGGGAGCTGTTTTTT
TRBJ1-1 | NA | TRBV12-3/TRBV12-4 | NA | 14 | CASSRPQGNTEAFF | TGTGCCAGCAGCCGGCCCCAGGGGAACACTGAAGCTTTCTTT
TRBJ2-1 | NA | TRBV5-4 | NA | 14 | CASSQHRNYNEQFF | TGTGCCAGCAGCCAGCACAGGAACTACAATGAGCAGTTCTTC
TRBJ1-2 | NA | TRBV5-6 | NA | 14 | CASSWRDRSYGYTF | TGTGCCAGCAGTTGGCGGGACCGGAGCTATGGCTACACCTTC
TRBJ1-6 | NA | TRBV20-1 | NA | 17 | CSARDLAIPDYNSPLHF | TGCAGTGCTAGAGATCTGGCCATCCCAGACTATAATTCACCCCTCCACTTT
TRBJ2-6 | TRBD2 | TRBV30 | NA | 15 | CASLGGGAWANVLTF | TGTGCCTCCCTTGGCGGGGGGGCCTGGGCCAACGTCCTGACTTTC
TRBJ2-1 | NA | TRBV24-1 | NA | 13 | CATSDLLAPEQFF | TGTGCCACCAGTGATTTGCTGGCCCCTGAGCAGTTCTTC
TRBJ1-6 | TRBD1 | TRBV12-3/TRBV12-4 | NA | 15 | CASSPPGQGRPPLHF | TGTGCCAGCAGTCCTCCGGGACAGGGGAGGCCACCCCTCCACTTT
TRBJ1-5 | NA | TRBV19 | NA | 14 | CASSPQGGNQPQHF | TGTGCCAGTAGTCCCCAGGGAGGCAATCAGCCCCAGCATTTT
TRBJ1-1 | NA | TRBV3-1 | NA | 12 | CASSRFDTEAFF | TGTGCCAGCAGCAGGTTTGACACTGAAGCTTTCTTT
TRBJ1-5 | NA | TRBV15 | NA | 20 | CATSRVRGAAQVASLQPQHF | TGTGCCACCAGCAGAGTAAGGGGGGCCGCGCAGGTGGCCTCCCTTCAGCCCCAGCATTTT
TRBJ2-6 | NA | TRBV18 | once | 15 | CASSGATRGANVLTF | TGTGCCAGCTCCGGAGCAACCCGTGGGGCCAACGTCCTGACTTTC
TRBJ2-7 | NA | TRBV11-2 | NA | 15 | CASSLTVTDAYEQYF | TGTGCCAGCAGCTTAACAGTAACCGATGCCTACGAGCAGTACTTC
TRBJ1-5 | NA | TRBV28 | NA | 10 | CASSRVGQHF | TGTGCCAGCAGTCGTGTAGGCCAGCATTTT
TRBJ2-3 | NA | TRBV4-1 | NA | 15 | CASSQVNHGTDTQYF | TGCGCCAGCAGCCAAGTTAATCACGGCACAGATACGCAGTATTTT
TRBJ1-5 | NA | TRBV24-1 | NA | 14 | CATSDFGTDQPQHF | TGTGCCACCAGTGATTTCGGGACGGATCAGCCCCAGCATTTT
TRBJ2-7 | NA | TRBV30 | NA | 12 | CAWSAPRGEQYF | TGTGCCTGGAGTGCCCCGCGAGGCGAGCAGTACTTC